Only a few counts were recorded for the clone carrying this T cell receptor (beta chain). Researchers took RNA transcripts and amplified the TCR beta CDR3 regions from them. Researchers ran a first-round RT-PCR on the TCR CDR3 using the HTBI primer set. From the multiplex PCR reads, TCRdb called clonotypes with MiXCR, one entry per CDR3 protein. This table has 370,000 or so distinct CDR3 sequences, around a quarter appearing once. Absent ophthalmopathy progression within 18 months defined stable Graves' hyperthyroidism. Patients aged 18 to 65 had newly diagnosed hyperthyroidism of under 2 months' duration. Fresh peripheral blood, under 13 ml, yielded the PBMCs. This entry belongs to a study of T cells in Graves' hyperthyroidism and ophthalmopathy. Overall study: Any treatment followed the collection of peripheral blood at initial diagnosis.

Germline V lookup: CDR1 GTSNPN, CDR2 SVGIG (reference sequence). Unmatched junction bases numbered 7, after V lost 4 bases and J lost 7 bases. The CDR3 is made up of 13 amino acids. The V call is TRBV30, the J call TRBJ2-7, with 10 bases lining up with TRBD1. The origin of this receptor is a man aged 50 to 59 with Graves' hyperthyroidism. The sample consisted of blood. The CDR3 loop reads CAWTGTGDGEQYF. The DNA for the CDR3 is TGTGCCTGGACCGGGACAGGGGACGGGGAGCAGTACTTC.